These 3 T cell receptor beta chains originate from one sample sequenced in a study of blood T cells in healthy people across ages. Primed by a sample-barcoded 5' primer and a J-beta primer mix, a second PCR proceeded for roughly 6 to 12 cycles. TCRdb independently ran MiXCR on the 5' RACE reads; one entry per CDR3 protein. The sample records more than 650,000 distinct CDR3 sequences, about 53% being singletons. Sequenced input: blood. The receptors originated from a man older than 75 in good health.

The chain combines TRBV10-3 with TRBJ2-2; 11 bases agree with TRBD1. V lost 10 bases to trimming and J lost 2 bases; unmatched junction nucleotides: 6. From germline, CDR1 is ENHRY and CDR2 SYGVKD. The CDR3 sequence is 15 residues long. The CDR3 DNA follows: TGTGCCACCGAAGGGACAGGGGGAAACACCGGGGAGCTGTTTTTT. This sequence encodes CATEGTGGNTGELFF.

This rearrangement joins TRBV5-1 to TRBJ2-3; perhaps D is TRBD1 or TRBD2 (5 bases each). Germline-derived CDR1 and CDR2 are SGHRS and YFSETQ. CDR3 length equals 16 residues. V was pared by 0 bases and J by 0 bases, with 11 bases between. The CDR3 loop reads CASSLAGWGSTDTQYF. CDR3 DNA sequence: TGCGCCAGCAGCTTGGCCGGCTGGGGGAGCACAGATACGCAGTATTTT.

The rearrangement joins TRBV6-2 or TRBV6-3 to TRBJ2-1, with D possibly being TRBD2 (6 bases). V was pared by 6 bases and J by 7 bases, with 19 bases between. The CDR3 is 15 residues long. CDR1 is MNHEY, CDR2 SVGEGT, per germline. The CDR3 protein is CASSPPGLGKNEQFF. The CDR3 region has the DNA TGTGCCAGCAGCCCACCGGGACTCGGGAAGAATGAGCAGTTCTTC.